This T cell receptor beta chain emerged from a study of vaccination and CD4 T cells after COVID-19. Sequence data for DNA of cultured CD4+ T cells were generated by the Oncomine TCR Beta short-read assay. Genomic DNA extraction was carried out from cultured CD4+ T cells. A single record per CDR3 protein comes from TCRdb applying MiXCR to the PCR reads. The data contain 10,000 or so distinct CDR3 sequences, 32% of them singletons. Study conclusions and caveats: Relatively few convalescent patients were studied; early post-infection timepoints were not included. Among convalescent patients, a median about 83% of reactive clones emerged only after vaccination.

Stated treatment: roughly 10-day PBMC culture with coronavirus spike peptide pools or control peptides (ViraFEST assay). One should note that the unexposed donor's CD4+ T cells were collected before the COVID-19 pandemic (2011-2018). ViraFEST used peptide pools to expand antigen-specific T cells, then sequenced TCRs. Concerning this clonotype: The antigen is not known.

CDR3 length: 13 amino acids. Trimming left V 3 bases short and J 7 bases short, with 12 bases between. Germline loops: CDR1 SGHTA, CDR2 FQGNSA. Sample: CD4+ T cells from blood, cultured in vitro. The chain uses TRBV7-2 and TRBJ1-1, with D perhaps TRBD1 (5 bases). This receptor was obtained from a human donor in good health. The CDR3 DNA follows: TGTGCCAGCAGCTTGATATCCGGGGGTGAAGCTTTCTTT. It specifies CASSLISGGEAFF.